This TCR beta chain was sequenced during a study of cytomegalovirus exposure and HLA in healthy donors. Findings of the study overall: Analyses of presence/absence relied on an assumption of roughly uniform sequencing depth across donors. Certain sequence variants were highly shared and formed a cluster, and this cluster was likely a sequencing artifact.

In the PCR, 60 Vbeta and 13 Jbeta primers were used. Authors' analysis steps: The count from a later analysis was some 83 million unique TCR beta chains, 9.5 million to 13 million of them shared. The protocol was immunoSEQ multiplex PCR, while the TCRdb copy is restricted to in-frame clones and leaves out a portion. V and J calls and clone size are given by that table; D and trimming were obtained from the DNA. Among 150,000 to 180,000 clones, roughly 82% were seen once, and the ten largest hold about 6.4%. V trimming: 3 bases; J trimming: 4 bases; junction bases outside the gene matches: 7. Per the germline V gene, CDR1 is SGHDT and CDR2 is YYEEEE. CDR3 length: 15 residues. As to this clone: Its target is not known.

The chain recombines TRBV5-6 with TRBJ2-7, with 10 bases lining up with TRBD1. The clonotype comes from a woman aged 50 to 65 in good health and CMV-seropositive. The sequencing input was PBMCs. CDR3 protein: CASSWGQGSWYEQYF. CDR3 DNA sequence: TGTGCCAGCAGCTGGGGACAGGGGTCTTGGTACGAGCAGTACTTC.